One and the same sample provided the 20 T cell receptor beta chains below, sequenced in a study of T cell responses to AZD1222 COVID-19 vaccine. Profiled with immunoSEQ multiplex PCR; TCRdb holds only in-frame clones, not every one. The sample holds more than 95,000 clones; about 90% are singletons and the top ten take around 4.8%. The material sequenced was peripheral blood, taken on day 0 of AZD1222 vaccination. These receptors all stem from an adult in good health.

This clone turned up a few times. The CDR3 bases are TGTGCCAGCAGGGTGGGGGGATCCTCAAACAATGAGCAGTTCTTC. This gives the protein CASRVGGSSNNEQFF. This rearrangement joins TRBV6-5 to TRBJ2-1, with a possible D match to TRBD2 (6 bases). Germline V lookup: CDR1 MNHEY, CDR2 SVGAGI. CDR3 length equals 15 residues. Trimming removed 6 bases at V and 5 bases at J, with 17 bases between.

J is TRBJ1-2 and V is TRBV3-1 (or the pseudogene TRBV3-2), with D perhaps TRBD1 (6 bases). The CDR3 sequence is 15 residues long. Germline values: CDR1 LGHDT, CDR2 YNNKEL (reference sequence). V lost 4 bases and J lost 7, with 19 bases in between. CDR3 protein: CASSPRQVGWGGYTF. The CDR3 region has the DNA TGTGCCAGCAGCCCGCGACAGGTTGGTTGGGGTGGCTACACCTTC.

This chain joins TRBV30 and TRBJ2-3; D is unresolved. V lost 1 base and J 1 base, leaving 18 bases between the germline ends. From germline, CDR1 is GTSNPN and CDR2 SVGIG (reference sequence). This CDR3 region has 17 residues. The CDR3 nucleotides are TGTGCCTGGAGTGCGCGCCCGCGAATCCTCCGCACAGATACGCAGTATTTT. Translating gives CAWSARPRILRTDTQYF.

J is TRBJ1-6 and V is TRBV6-5, with D possibly being TRBD1 (5 bases). This CDR3 region has 15 residues. The germline V gene encodes CDR1 MNHEY and CDR2 SVGAGI. Trimming left V 6 bases short and J 8 bases short, with 17 bases between. The chain's CDR3 is CASSKEGQGYSPLHF. The CDR3 nucleotides read TGTGCCAGCAGCAAAGAGGGCCAGGGTTATTCACCCCTCCACTTT.

V gene TRBV7-8 combines with J gene TRBJ1-2; D not resolved. The CDR3 totals 15 residues. Germline assignment: CDR1 SGHVS and CDR2 FQNEAQ. V lost 6 bases, J lost 5 bases, and 19 bases lay in between. The CDR3 DNA is TGTGCCAGCAGTTCTTATCGGGAGGGAAGATATGGCTACACCTTC. It codes for CASSSYREGRYGYTF.

This clone was detected a few times. J is TRBJ2-5 and V is TRBV6-2 or TRBV6-3; D may be TRBD1 (5 bases). Germline values: CDR1 MNHEY, CDR2 SVGEGT. The CDR3 runs to 15 residues. V lost 5 bases, J lost 4 bases, and 17 bases lay in between. The CDR3 spells CASSQDHRRGETQYF. CDR3 DNA sequence: TGTGCCAGCAGTCAAGACCACAGAAGGGGAGAGACCCAGTACTTC.

CDR3 DNA: TGTGCCAGCACAAGGGGGATTAACTATGGCTACACCTTC. Residues: CASTRGINYGYTF. The rearrangement links TRBV6-5 to TRBJ1-2; D may be TRBD1 (6 bases). V gave up 7 bases and J gave up 1 base, with 10 bases separating them. This CDR3 contains 13 residues. Germline assignment: CDR1 MNHEY and CDR2 SVGAGI.

The CDR3 is CASRPGQGRYEQYF. The CDR3 DNA sequence: TGTGCCAGCAGACCGGGACAGGGAAGATACGAGCAGTACTTC. This chain links TRBV7-2 with TRBJ2-7, with 9 bases fitting TRBD1. The germline V gene encodes CDR1 SGHTA and CDR2 FQGNSA. This CDR3 has 14 residues. The trim removed 6 bases at V and 4 bases at J, leaving 7 bases unmatched.

The rearrangement uses TRBV28 and TRBJ1-3; 7 bases map to TRBD1. J was trimmed by 9 bases and V by 6 bases; bases with no gene match: 17. The CDR3 spans 16 residues. The germline V gene encodes CDR1 MDHEN and CDR2 SYDVKM. For the CDR3, the DNA is TGTGCCAGCAGGAGAGCAGGGACAGAGGCCGGAGGCACCATATATTTT. The encoded protein is CASRRAGTEAGGTIYF.

The chain joins TRBV6-5 to TRBJ2-7; no clear D. The CDR3 is made up of 13 amino acids. Germline CDR1 is MNHEY and CDR2 is SVGAGI. Trimming stripped 6 bases from V and 0 bases from J, with 9 bases between. The CDR3 sequence: CASRVHSSYEQYF. CDR3 bases: TGTGCCAGCAGAGTCCACAGCTCCTACGAGCAGTACTTC.

DNA for the CDR3: TGTGCCAGCAGTTTCACAGGGTCAGGGAATTCACCCCTCCACTTT. Its translation is CASSFTGSGNSPLHF. The gene calls are TRBV28 and TRBJ1-6, with D maybe TRBD1 (6 bases). Trimming removed 3 bases at V and 7 bases at J, with 13 bases between. This CDR3 is 15 amino acids long. Germline V gene data show CDR1 as MDHEN and CDR2 as SYDVKM.

The chain couples TRBV10-1 to TRBJ1-1, with a tentative D call TRBD1 (5 bases). Germline V gene data show CDR1 as WNHNN and CDR2 as SYGVQD (reference sequence). The CDR3 covers 12 residues. V dropped 10 bases and J dropped 4 bases, with 13 bases sitting between them. The CDR3 protein is CANRWLCTEAFF. The CDR3 DNA is TGCGCCAACAGGTGGTTGTGCACTGAAGCTTTCTTT.

The chain employs TRBV10-1 and TRBJ1-5; 9 positions agree with TRBD1. CDR3 size: 16 residues. Germline CDR1 WNHNN, CDR2 SYGVQD (reference sequence). J lost 4 bases, V lost 8 bases, and 12 bases had no gene match. This CDR3 is CASVGTGKMGNQPQHF. Here the CDR3 DNA reads TGCGCCAGCGTGGGGACAGGGAAAATGGGTAATCAGCCCCAGCATTTT.

The V gene is TRBV7-2, the J gene TRBJ1-5; D call uncertain. CDR3 length: 15 amino acids. V was shortened by 1 base and J by 0 bases, with 7 bases between the two germline ends. Germline V gene data show CDR1 as SGHTA and CDR2 as FQGNSA. The DNA of the CDR3 is TGTGCCAGCAGCTTAGGGAGATATAGCAATCAGCCCCAGCATTTT. This encodes CASSLGRYSNQPQHF.

The chain links TRBV18 to TRBJ1-2; perhaps TRBD1 as D (5 bases). This CDR3 comprises 12 residues. Per germline, CDR1 KGHSH and CDR2 LQKENI. V was clipped by 2 bases and J by 6 bases, with 7 bases between them. CDR3 in amino acids: CASSPGGNGYTF. In DNA form, the CDR3 reads TGTGCCAGCTCACCAGGGGGGAATGGCTACACCTTC.

The V call is TRBV18, the J call TRBJ1-3; no reliable D call. CDR1 KGHSH and CDR2 LQKENI come from the germline V gene. This CDR3 is 17 amino acids long. V was shortened by 0 bases and J by 0 bases, with 12 bases between the two germline ends. The CDR3 DNA follows: TGTGCCAGCTCACCACCGTCGGGCAGGAACTCTGGAAACACCATATATTTT. Its translation is CASSPPSGRNSGNTIYF.

The V gene is TRBV12-5, the J gene TRBJ1-1; a possible D gene is TRBD1 (6 bases). Trimming took off 5 bases at V and 1 base at J, with 11 bases between the two ends. CDR1 and CDR2 (germline): LGHNT, FRNRAP. This CDR3 comprises 14 residues. The CDR3 region has the DNA TGTGCTAGTGGTCTGGACAGTCGGAACACTGAAGCTTTCTTT. Translation gives CASGLDSRNTEAFF.

The chain recombines TRBV28 with TRBJ1-2, with 7 bases fitting TRBD1. CDR1 and CDR2 (germline): MDHEN, SYDVKM. The length of the CDR3 is 14 residues. J was trimmed by 3 bases and V by 6 bases; bases with no gene match: 7. DNA for the CDR3: TGTGCCAGCAGCATCCAGGGGGTAGACTATGGCTACACCTTC. It is translated as CASSIQGVDYGYTF.

The rearrangement joins TRBV11-2 to TRBJ1-2, with TRBD1 matching 8 bases. Germline V gene data show CDR1 as SGHAT and CDR2 as FQNNGV. V was pared by 0 bases and J by 6 bases, with 9 bases of the junction left unmatched. This CDR3 has 16 residues. The chain's CDR3 is CASSLERTGRDHGYTF. The DNA of the CDR3 is TGTGCCAGCAGCTTAGAAAGGACAGGGAGGGATCATGGCTACACCTTC. The full variable domain, completed using reference TRBV11-2 and TRBJ1-2, is EAGVAQSPRYKIIEKRQSVAFWCNPISGHATLYWYQQILGQGPKLLIQFQNNGVVDDSQLPKDRFSAERLKGVDSTLKIQPAKLEDSAVYLCASSLERTGRDHGYTFGSGTRLTVV.

V and J are TRBV3-1 (or the pseudogene TRBV3-2) and TRBJ2-3; D remains unclear. Germline CDR1 LGHDT, CDR2 YNNKEL (reference sequence). The CDR3 covers 15 residues. The ends were cut back, 3 bases at V and 1 base at J, with 11 bases in the middle. Here the CDR3 DNA reads TGTGCCAGCAGCCATGGAGAGACGGGCACAGATACGCAGTATTTT. Its translation is CASSHGETGTDTQYF.